Listed here is a single TCR beta chain. This clone was detected ten times or more. Its antigen is not yet known. One base away there is no much larger clone; base qualities are not given. The germline V gene encodes CDR1 MGHRA and CDR2 YSYEKL. Measured from the cysteine to the phenylalanine, the CDR3 is 16 residues long. Just CDR3 DNA is preserved here, 48 bases in frame from base 1. The germline V and J ends show losses of 3 bases and 4 bases respectively, and no gene match explains 5 bases of the junction. This entry belongs to a study of cytomegalovirus exposure and HLA in healthy donors (dated by TCRdb to between 2016 and 2019). Broadly, across the study: An earlier analysis of approximately 550 of the donors reported roughly 300 Gb of sequence data and some 120 million unique TCR beta sequences from around 200 million T cells. HLA typing covered class I and class II loci at four-digit resolution. Using immunosequencing, the study profiled T cell repertoires from some 670 subjects and related those repertoires to cytomegalovirus serostatus. Roughly 300 gigabases of sequencing data and approximately 84 million unique TCR sequences were included in an early release covering 550 to 650 HLA-typed donors. All discovery cohort repertoires had been generated using a single sequencing platform. Along with the approximately 650-subject first cohort, a separate validation cohort of over a hundred different subjects was used. Across roughly 420 genotyped donors of the cohort, an average of roughly 250,000 unique TCR beta nucleotide sequences per donor were sequenced, and approximately 19% of those sequences were non-productive. The study aimed to test whether signatures of past pathogen exposure could be identified by cataloging public T cell receptors. Typing coverage varied by locus: roughly 620-640 donors for A, B, C, DRB1 and DQB1; roughly 510 for DQA1; around 610 for DPA1; approximately 490 for DPB1. Alongside the repertoire data, information on donor age, sex, ethnicity and CMV serostatus was compiled. An earlier analysis of about 620 of the donors applied high-throughput TCR beta sequencing to assess whether each TCR beta V gene segment acted as functional or pseudogenic. In the later analysis, no new phenotypic data were used to find candidate immune exposures; instead, reliance was placed on TCR beta sequences and their occurrence across donors. Four to six DR-DQ haplotypes were handled as single units for association and clustering, since linkage in the cohort was strong. A later genetic analysis took genome-wide SNP genotypes for about 55% of the 666 donors and used that subset as a discovery cohort. To predict cytomegalovirus infection status, the study combined high-throughput TCR immunosequencing, statistical association of individual TCRs with disease status, and machine learning. In a later analysis, previously published TCR beta repertoires from about 640 donors were re-analyzed and high-resolution HLA genotyping was added so that TCR occurrence patterns could be studied. Of the approximately 400 genotyped donors, 65% to 90% were placed in the genetic ancestry cluster associated with self-reported Caucasian donors. Overall study outcomes, separate from this receptor: In both the original and validation cohorts, the classifier was reported to diagnose cytomegalovirus status with high specificity and sensitivity. Because the 87-base-pair reads could not distinguish some IMGT-functional V segments, including TRBV6-2 and TRBV6-3, those segments were excluded. Immune exposure information for the cohort was limited to CMV serostatus. A cluster of highly shared sequence variants was judged likely to represent a technical artifact of the sequencing pipeline. In an earlier analysis of about 600 of the donors, most TCR beta V segments appeared in productive rearrangements about 87% or about 30% of the time, broadly matching IMGT annotations. It was suggested by the authors that the approach could potentially be generalized to other disease states and immunological phenotypes. The study gave a list of 150 to 200 TCR beta chains associated with cytomegalovirus. The presence/absence analyses assumed that sequencing depth was roughly uniform across donors, and that assumption may not be true. In a later analysis, several top co-occurrence clusters were reported to appear linked to parvovirus B19, influenza, CMV and Epstein-Barr virus. Linkage disequilibrium might explain the correlated functional status among segregating V segments, but an unknown experimental factor could not be excluded. In this cohort, only TCR beta chains were sequenced, and detectable features were limited by the absence of alpha or paired-chain data. In vitro tests confirmed that a few of the cytomegalovirus-associated TCR beta chains recognize cytomegalovirus antigens. In a later analysis, some 17,000 TCR beta sequences were associated with specific HLA alleles at a false discovery rate of 0.05. Most TCR sequences were observed very rarely across donors, whereas some public TCRs were present in many individuals. In a later analysis, TCR association rates were found to vary across HLA loci, with the most associated TCRs seen for DRB1 alleles and the fewest for HLA-C alleles. In a later analysis, most CMV-associated TCR beta chains were found to appear HLA-restricted, with HLA associations seemingly driven largely by CMV exposure. According to a later genetic analysis, donors in an Asian-associated ancestry cluster had fewer N-insertions in productive TCRs than the approximately 650-donor mean. In a later genetic analysis, a missense DCLRE1C variant was associated with V-gene and J-gene trimming of TCR beta chains, and the association was replicated in an independent cohort. A further reported finding was that TCR beta sequences accurately predicted the HLA-A and HLA-B alleles for most subjects in the first cohort. Because HLA typing was unavailable for some donors at each locus, only the typed subset was used in association tests. A later analysis found that HLA-associated TCR beta chains were more clonally expanded and had lower generation probabilities than equally common non-associated chains. Approximately 18 rarely observed V segments, including chromosome 9 orphons, were excluded from the earlier analysis of approximately 500 of the donors because counts were too low. Strong co-occurrence of HLA alleles, especially DR and DQ, made assigning TCR associations to individual alleles difficult.

Library preparation used the immunoSEQ multiplex PCR assay. For the multiplex PCR, a mixture combining 60 forward primers for TCR Vbeta segments and 13 reverse primers for TCR Jbeta segments was used. The CDR3 region of rearranged TCR beta genes was amplified from genomic DNA with a multiplex PCR assay. The amplified TCR beta libraries were sequenced on the Illumina HiSeq System as 87-base-pair reads. Per the source publication's procedure: In a later analysis, 80 million or so unique TCR beta chains were counted across the 500 to 850 repertoires, and roughly 11 million of these chains were shared by at least two donors. Raw reads were error-corrected and collapsed into unique sequences by a nearest-neighbor algorithm in which closely related sequences were merged to remove PCR and sequencing errors. Alignment of CDR3 sequences to IMGT reference sequences was used to assign V, D and J gene segments. For a sequence to be retained, at least a six-nucleotide match to both a V gene segment and a J gene segment was required. Rearrangements were called productive when the CDR3 lacked stop codons and stayed in frame with V and J; all others were non-productive. Following IMGT convention, CDR3 was defined as the stretch from the second conserved V-encoded cysteine to the conserved J-encoded phenylalanine. In an earlier analysis of approximately 500 of the donors, sequences lacking an unambiguous match to a single V gene segment were excluded. In an earlier analysis of approximately 500 of the donors, a V segment was called functional when productive rearrangements were above 56.7%, and segregating when the standard deviation between donors exceeded 5%. A statistical classification framework was built for diagnosing cytomegalovirus status from the catalog of TCR beta chain sequences. In a later analysis, V and J genes were assigned by comparing TCR nucleotide sequences against IMGT/GENE-DB human TR gene sequences. Using the TCRdist pipeline, a later analysis assigned CDR3 sequences along with most-parsimonious VDJ recombination scenarios. In a later analysis, each TCR beta chain was defined by its CDR3 amino acid sequence together with its V-gene family, and reads without a unique V-gene family were excluded. As a way to deal with suspected cross-contamination and a sequencing artifact, a later analysis dropped 450 to 700 nucleotide sequences that were highly shared and had low generation probability. In a later analysis, a clonal expansion index for each public chain was calculated from normalized within-repertoire ranks of inferred template counts. A later analysis computed generation probabilities with a VDJ recombination model fitted to out-of-frame rearrangements, and checked the results against IGoR. In a later analysis, TCR-TCR, TCR-HLA and TCR-CMV co-occurrence was scored with hypergeometric tests, and a repertoire-size bias correction was applied to TCR pairs. A later analysis estimated false discovery rates by permuting HLA or CMV assignments 20 times. In a later analysis, co-occurring TCRs were grouped using DBSCAN, with TCRdist sequence similarity added in when clustering inside HLA-allele-positive subsets. Co-occurrence clustering excluded repertoires with fewer than 30,000 or more than 120,000 public chains, plus five with anomalous nucleotide sharing. Entries here come from immuneACCESS through TCRdb and include only in-frame sequences with V and J called. Some clones fail to appear in such tables; in the studies checked, an unresolved V gene covers under half of the shortfall, and the cause of the remainder is unknown. That table is the source of V, J and clone size, and D and trimming were worked out from the DNA. For this sample the table gives approximately 150,000 clones, of which roughly 71% were detected only once. The ten biggest clones cover roughly 7.3% of the sample.

The cohort comprised approximately 700 healthy bone marrow donors. All cohort members were sampled while nominally healthy, although unrecorded immune exposures were likely present. The donor tested CMV seropositive and was one of the 289 seropositive cohort members. Every donor gave a peripheral blood sample, and the peripheral blood mononuclear cells from that sample were used for TCR beta sequencing. The Qiagen DNeasy Blood Extraction Kit was used to extract genomic DNA from the blood cell samples. The sample consisted of PBMCs. The chain is assembled from TRBV4-1 and TRBJ2-1; 11 nucleotides in the junction match TRBD2. The source is a male donor in good health and CMV-seropositive. Here is the DNA: TGCGCCAGCAGCCATTTAGCGGGGGGGGGATACAATGAGCAGTTCTTC. Its protein product is CASSHLAGGGYNEQFF.